This T cell receptor (beta chain) was documented in a study of shared clonotypes between healthy human individuals. Study findings and constraints: There were few donors, and this limited the genetic and exposure-history diversity represented.

The method was immunoSEQ multiplex PCR; TCRdb's version includes in-frame clones alone and lacks a portion of them. Among roughly 320,000 clones listed, about nine tenths were seen once. Regarding this clone: Its matching antigen is unknown.

The TCR originated in a man aged 18 to 29 in good health. Sample: memory CD8+ T cells sorted from blood. Subset here: CD45RO+ cells pooled with CCR7-negative TemRA cells.

The CDR3 bases are TGCGCCAGCAGCCAAGATGGAAACACCATATATTTT. Encoded protein: CASSQDGNTIYF. This rearrangement joins TRBV4-1 to TRBJ1-3; no definite D call. Germline V gives CDR1 MGHRA, CDR2 YSYEKL. Trimming shortened V by 0 bases and J by 3 bases, and 0 bases separated the two germline ends. This CDR3 is built from 12 residues.